Presented here are 25 T cell receptor beta chains from one specimen sequenced in a study of breast tumors, draining lymph nodes, adjacent tissues listed by TCRdb under 2016. Library preparation employed multiplex PCR. Sequencing used an Illumina HiSeq 2000. TCRdb cleaned the public reads at Q25 with fastp, built clones with MiXCR and kept in-frame beta chains. All rows with the same CDR3 protein become a single entry with the most common DNA and genes. Within this sample are under 20,000 distinct CDR3 sequences, with around 58% of them counted one time only. The leading ten clones occupy approximately 21% of the sample. Sequencing was done on a sample of tumor-adjacent breast tissue. The source is a female donor with breast cancer. Some clones in this sample may be carry-over from other donors' samples.

This clonotype was observed at least ten times. At one of its ends the junction is not consistent with the germline gene, which may arise from a read error. This chain uses TRBV6-5 with TRBJ2-7; D is possibly TRBD2 (6 bases). The CDR3 runs to 18 residues. Germline assignment: CDR1 MNHEY and CDR2 SVGAGI. This CDR3 reads CASSHSRSMRRDPYEQYF. In DNA, the CDR3 is TGTGCCAGCAGTCACTCCCGGAGTATGAGGCGGGACCCCTACGAGCAGTACTTC.

This clonotype turned up a few times. The rearrangement links TRBV24-1 to TRBJ2-3; 9 bases align to TRBD2. The CDR3 has 16 residues. Trimming took 4 bases from V and 1 from J; bases not matched to a gene: 5. Germline V lookup: CDR1 KGHDR, CDR2 SFDVKD. CDR3 nucleotides: TGTGCCACCAGTGACCAGGGACTAGCAGGCACAGATACGCAGTATTTT. Translated, it gives CATSDQGLAGTDTQYF.

The chain recombines TRBV25-1 with TRBJ1-4; maybe TRBD1 (5 bases). The V end was cut by 3 bases, the J end by 10 bases, with 33 bases between. The CDR3 is 20 residues long. CDR1 and CDR2 from the germline V gene are MGHDK and SYGVNS. CDR3 DNA: TGTGCCAGCAGTGACCGGCCCGCCCCCCACACAGGTTTGGCCCCGGGAAAACTGTTTTTT. Its translation is CASSDRPAPHTGLAPGKLFF.

The rearrangement links TRBV7-9 to TRBJ2-7; 11 bases fit TRBD2. CDR1 is SEHNR, CDR2 FQNEAQ, per germline (reference sequence). V lost 6 bases and J lost 5; bases outside the gene matches: 3. This CDR3 has 13 amino acids. The CDR3 loop is CASSSGRANEQYF. In DNA, the CDR3 is TGTGCCAGCAGTAGCGGGAGGGCCAACGAGCAGTACTTC.

This clonotype is medium-sized in the sample. The chain carries TRBV6-1 and TRBJ1-6; TRBD1 matches 7 bases. The CDR3 length is 13 residues. J gave up 7 bases and V 6 bases, and 3 bases lay outside the gene matches. Germline loops: CDR1 MNHNS, CDR2 SASEGT. The CDR3 spells CASRGTANSPLHF. CDR3 nucleotide sequence: TGTGCCAGCAGAGGGACAGCAAATTCACCCCTCCACTTT.

This clonotype was seen many times. A much larger clone lies a single base off, so this may be a read error. The CDR3 bases are TGCAGTGCTACTCGGACAGGGGGCTTTCCTTTCCAGCCCCAGCATTTT. It translates to CSATRTGGFPFQPQHF. The chain uses TRBV20-1 and TRBJ1-5, with 11 positions matching TRBD1. CDR1 is DFQATT, CDR2 SNEGSKA, per germline (reference sequence). The CDR3 spans 16 residues. With 4 bases clipped from V and 7 bases from J, the junction kept 12 bases outside the gene matches.

This sequence joins TRBV2 and TRBJ1-2; tentative D call: TRBD1 (5 bases). CDR3 length: 14 residues. Germline CDR1 is SNHLY and CDR2 is FYNNEI. Deletions cut 1 base from V and 8 bases from J, with 14 bases between. This chain's CDR3 is CASSEGNFRGGYTF. Written as DNA, the CDR3 is TGTGCCAGCAGTGAAGGGAATTTTAGGGGAGGCTACACCTTC.

In its sample, this clonotype is medium-sized. The chain is built from TRBV7-6 and TRBJ1-6; 9 bases fit TRBD1. Trimming took 5 bases from V and 11 from J; bases not matched to a gene: 10. Germline V gene sequence: CDR1 SGHVS, CDR2 FNYEAQ. The CDR3 is 15 amino acids. This CDR3 is CASSTGQGGWAPLHF. In nucleotides, the CDR3 is TGTGCCAGCAGCACGGGACAGGGTGGTTGGGCACCCCTCCACTTT.

The chain combines TRBV6-6 with TRBJ2-7; 12 positions agree with TRBD2. This CDR3 has 14 residues. V dropped 4 bases and J dropped 6; count of bases not matched to a gene: 4. In germline, CDR1 is MNHNY, CDR2 SVGAGI (reference sequence). CDR3 coding DNA: TGTGCCAGCAGTTCCAGGACTAGCGGGGCCGAGCAGTACTTC. The encoded protein is CASSSRTSGAEQYF.

In this sample, this clonotype turned up many times. A much larger clone lies one base from this, so it may be a read error. This chain connects TRBV6-1 to TRBJ1-5; weak D call: TRBD1 (5 bases). This CDR3 is 20 amino acids long. Germline V CDR1 and CDR2: MNHNS, SASEGT. CDR3 nucleotides: TGTGCCGGCAGTCAACTTTTGGGTCGACAGATACCTTATAGCAATCAGCCCCAGCATTTT. Encoded protein: CAGSQLLGRQIPYSNQPQHF.

V gene TRBV29-1 combines with J gene TRBJ2-7; the D call may be TRBD1 or TRBD2 (5 bases each). The germline gives CDR1 SQVTM, CDR2 ANQGSEA. The CDR3 contains 12 residues. V was clipped by 7 bases and J by 0 bases, with 10 bases between them. CDR3 nucleotides: TGCAGCGCGGGACGGAGCTCCTACGAGCAGTACTTC. Its protein product is CSAGRSSYEQYF.

By sample share, this clonotype is medium-sized (0.01 to 0.1%). The genes are TRBV30 and TRBJ1-2; D call uncertain. The length of the CDR3 is 13 residues. Germline V gives CDR1 GTSNPN, CDR2 SVGIG (reference sequence). The germline V and J ends were trimmed by 2 bases and 1 base, with 8 bases remaining between them. The CDR3 spells CAWSSGSNYGYTF. CDR3 coding DNA: TGTGCCTGGAGTTCGGGGAGTAACTATGGCTACACCTTC.

In this sample, this clonotype turned up many times. The chain links TRBV4-1 to TRBJ2-1; 8 nucleotides align to TRBD1. The CDR3 runs to 17 residues. J lost 4 bases, V lost 4 bases, and 12 bases had no gene match. Germline V gene lookup returns CDR1 MGHRA and CDR2 YSYEKL. The CDR3 DNA reads TGCGCCAGCAGCCCGGCCCAAGAGGACAGGGCTTACAATGAGCAGTTCTTC. Translating it yields CASSPAQEDRAYNEQFF.

As to this clonotype: The junction shows a germline mismatch at one end, possibly a read error. The gene calls are TRBV7-9 and TRBJ2-5; D unclear. The CDR3 covers 15 residues. The germline V gene has CDR1 SEHNR and CDR2 FQNEAQ (reference sequence). The chain's CDR3 is CASSLALNGQETLHF. CDR3 bases: TGTGCCAGCAGCTTAGCGTTGAACGGCCAAGAGACCCTTCACTTC.

The CDR3 is CASIRDRGYNSPLHF. The CDR3 DNA sequence: TGTGCCAGCATCAGAGACAGGGGCTATAATTCACCCCTCCACTTT. This sequence joins TRBV15 and TRBJ1-6; TRBD1 agrees at 8 bases. The V gene end was trimmed by 10 bases and the J gene end by 3 bases; junction bases not matched to a gene: 8. This CDR3 is 15 amino acids long. Germline values: CDR1 LNHNV, CDR2 YYDKDF (reference sequence). Based on the CDR3 plus reference TRBV15 and TRBJ1-6, the full variable domain is DAMVIQNPRYQVTQFGKPVTLSCSQTLNHNVMYWYQQKSSQAPKLLFHYYDKDFNNEADTPDNFQSRRPNTSFCFLDIRSPGLGDTAMYLCASIRDRGYNSPLHFGNGTRLTVT.

The chain employs TRBV10-3 and TRBJ2-7; D is unresolved. The V and J ends lost 0 bases and 1 base respectively, with 7 bases between them. The length of the CDR3 is 14 residues. Germline V gives CDR1 ENHRY, CDR2 SYGVKD. Here the CDR3 reads CAISESKASYEQYF. CDR3 coding DNA: TGTGCCATCAGTGAGTCTAAAGCGTCCTACGAGCAGTACTTC.

The rearrangement joins TRBV20-1 to TRBJ1-4; TRBD1 matches at 7 bases. There are 14 residues in the CDR3. Germline V gene sequence: CDR1 DFQATT, CDR2 SNEGSKA (reference sequence). V was clipped by 4 bases and J by 2 bases; unmatched bases: 4. This chain's CDR3 is CSATPQGTNEKLFF. DNA of the CDR3: TGCAGTGCTACCCCACAGGGGACTAATGAAAAACTGTTTTTT.

There are many counts of this clonotype. CDR3: CASSLGLQETQYF. The CDR3 DNA reads as TGTGCCAGCTCACTGGGACTACAAGAGACCCAGTACTTC. The gene calls are TRBV18 and TRBJ2-5; TRBD2 matches 7 bases. This CDR3 is 13 amino acids long. Looked up from germline, CDR1 is KGHSH and CDR2 is LQKENI. Trimming removed 4 bases from V and 2 bases from J; junction bases left unmatched: 1.

This clonotype was observed many times. The CDR3 DNA sequence: TGTGCCAGCAGTTCCGAGCGGGGGGCCCGAGAGACCCAGTACTTC. Translation: CASSSERGARETQYF. This chain links TRBV25-1 with TRBJ2-5, with 9 nucleotides matching TRBD2. The CDR3 has 15 amino acids. V trimming: 5 bases; J trimming: 4 bases; junction bases outside the gene matches: 8. Germline CDR1 reads MGHDK; CDR2 reads SYGVNS. The full variable domain, in which reference TRBV25-1 and TRBJ2-5 provide the parts outside the CDR3, is EADIYQTPRYLVIGTGKKITLECSQTMGHDKMYWYQQDPGMELHLIHYSYGVNSTEKGDLSSESTVSRIRTEHFPLTLESARPSHTSQYLCASSSERGARETQYFGPGTRLLVL.

This clonotype was seen many times. J is TRBJ2-3 and V is TRBV4-2; 10 bases fit TRBD1. The length of the CDR3 is 16 residues. V was pared by 2 bases and J by 2 bases, with 4 bases of the junction left unmatched. Germline V lookup: CDR1 LGHNA, CDR2 YNFKEQ. The CDR3 region is CASSQMGQGITDTQYF. The CDR3 nucleotides are TGTGCCAGCAGCCAAATGGGACAGGGGATCACAGATACGCAGTATTTT.

On this clonotype itself: Its ends do not fully match the called genes, so a read error is possible. DNA of the CDR3: TGTGCCAGCAGCTCACCCGGCCCGTCCTTC. As protein: CASSSPGPSF. The V and J genes are TRBV7-2 and TRBJ2-1; no definite D call. Per the germline V gene, CDR1 is SGHTA and CDR2 is FQGNSA. The CDR3 loop spans 10 amino acids.

The V and J genes are TRBV13 and TRBJ2-7; 10 bases are a match to TRBD2. Trimming removed 7 bases from V and 3 bases from J; junction bases left unmatched: 9. The CDR3 runs to 15 residues. Germline V lookup: CDR1 PRHDT, CDR2 FYEKMQ (reference sequence). The CDR3 protein is CASTNSGRKNYEQYF. For the CDR3, the DNA is TGTGCCAGCACCAATAGCGGGAGGAAAAACTACGAGCAGTACTTC.

The genes are TRBV29-1 and TRBJ2-7; possibly TRBD2 for D (6 bases). CDR1 is SQVTM and CDR2 is ANQGSEA in the germline V gene. Trimming left V 4 bases short and J 0 bases short, with 19 bases between. The CDR3 extends over 16 amino acids. The CDR3 coding sequence is TGCAGCGTTGGGGGGGAAAGAAGATCCAGCTCCTACGAGCAGTACTTC. Residues: CSVGGERRSSSYEQYF.

V usage is TRBV15 and J usage is TRBJ1-4; D gene uncertain. Germline CDR1 LNHNV, CDR2 YYDKDF (reference sequence). The germline V and J ends were trimmed by 0 bases and 8 bases, with 10 bases remaining between them. The CDR3 extends over 14 amino acids. Here the CDR3 DNA reads TGTGCCACCAGCAGAGATCGGGTGGTCGAAAAACTGTTTTTT. Amino acids: CATSRDRVVEKLFF.

The V and J genes are TRBV20-1 and TRBJ1-4; possible D gene TRBD1, 5 bases. This CDR3 has 15 amino acids. Germline V gives CDR1 DFQATT, CDR2 SNEGSKA (reference sequence). The V gene lost 6 bases and the J gene lost 7 bases, with 21 bases spanning the gap. The CDR3 DNA follows: TGCAGTGCCTCCCCGGGGGGAACCGCCGGTGAAAAACTGTTTTTT. The encoded protein is CSASPGGTAGEKLFF.